This T cell receptor (beta chain) was observed in a study of T cell responses to AZD1222 COVID-19 vaccine. Study outcomes and limitations: Donors skewed white British and female; clonal diversity was possibly underestimated. Repertoires in all cases were sampled only once the peak T cell response had passed.

On this clone: Its antigen is unknown.

Sequenced by immunoSEQ multiplex PCR; TCRdb stores in-frame clones only, minus some. The sample lists 100,000 or so clones, about 81% occurring once. The CDR3 covers 17 residues. The V and J ends lost 4 bases and 6 bases respectively, with 25 bases between them. Germline V gives CDR1 SGHRS, CDR2 YFSETQ. This clonotype was sampled from an adult in good health. This rearrangement joins TRBV5-1 to TRBJ1-1; a weak D match, TRBD1 (5 bases). The sample here was peripheral blood, taken on day 0 of AZD1222 vaccination. This CDR3 reads CASSLFPAQGRNSEAFF. The CDR3 DNA reads TGCGCCAGCAGCCTTTTTCCGGCCCAGGGCCGAAACTCTGAAGCTTTCTTT.